The 24 T cell receptor beta chains below were found in one sample sequenced in a study of immune evolution from preneoplasia to lung adenocarcinoma. Using immunoSEQ multiplex PCR, the repertoire was profiled, and TCRdb retains in-frame clones only, with some absent. The repertoire holds about 10,000 clones, with more than 70% as singletons. The specimen was FFPE invasive lung adenocarcinoma tissue. These receptor sequences come from a person between 65 and 80 years old with invasive lung adenocarcinoma. Some clones in this sample may be carry-over from other donors' samples.

The chain couples TRBV28 to TRBJ1-2; D not resolved. Germline V lookup: CDR1 MDHEN, CDR2 SYDVKM. The CDR3 is made up of 13 amino acids. Trimming stripped 4 bases from V and 5 bases from J, with 11 bases between. This CDR3 is CASSSTSLYGYTF. CDR3 DNA sequence: TGTGCCAGCAGTTCCACTAGTCTGTATGGCTACACCTTC.

The rearrangement links TRBV7-2 to TRBJ1-5; D ambiguous. The germline V gene encodes CDR1 SGHTA and CDR2 FQGNSA. The CDR3 totals 12 residues. The V gene lost 5 bases and the J gene lost 3 bases, with 5 bases spanning the gap. The CDR3 bases are TGTGCCAGCAGCCCTTACAATCAGCCCCAGCATTTT. Translated: CASSPYNQPQHF.

V usage is TRBV2 and J usage is TRBJ2-7; D might be TRBD1 (6 bases). Trimming removed 6 bases from V and 7 bases from J, with 13 bases in between. CDR1 and CDR2 from the germline V gene are SNHLY and FYNNEI. The CDR3 sequence is 12 residues long. The CDR3 loop is CASRPQGREQYF. CDR3 nucleotides: TGTGCCAGCAGACCACAGGGTCGAGAGCAGTACTTC.

The table lists this clone with a count of one. The CDR3 is CASSLGGGGNQPQHF. The CDR3 DNA follows: TGTGCCAGCAGTTTAGGTGGGGGGGGCAATCAGCCCCAGCATTTT. The chain links TRBV27 to TRBJ1-5, with D maybe TRBD1 (5 bases). V was trimmed by 2 bases and J by 2 bases, leaving 10 bases between them. Germline V lookup: CDR1 MNHEY, CDR2 SMNVEV (reference sequence). The CDR3 length is 15 residues.

The chain employs TRBV6-5 and TRBJ1-5, with TRBD1 matching 8 bases. Germline loops: CDR1 MNHEY, CDR2 SVGAGI. V was pared by 4 bases and J by 4 bases, with 9 bases of the junction left unmatched. The CDR3 extends over 16 amino acids. The CDR3 DNA reads as TGTGCCAGCAGTTCTGATCGACAGGGGTTAAATCAGCCCCAGCATTTT. It yields the protein CASSSDRQGLNQPQHF.

The CDR3 protein is CAPRTRTDTQYF. CDR3 DNA: TGTGCCCCCCGAACCCGCACAGATACGCAGTATTTT. V and J are TRBV27 and TRBJ2-3, with D unresolved. The V end lost 11 bases, the J end lost 1 base, and 10 bases lay between the germline ends. The CDR3 is made up of 12 amino acids. The germline gives CDR1 MNHEY, CDR2 SMNVEV (reference sequence).

The gene calls are TRBV2 and TRBJ2-1; 10 nucleotides match TRBD1. V trimming: 10 bases; J trimming: 8 bases; junction bases outside the gene matches: 11. The CDR3 has 14 amino acids. Germline V gene sequence: CDR1 SNHLY, CDR2 FYNNEI. This CDR3 reads CANSRQGALDEQFF. In DNA, the CDR3 is TGTGCCAACTCACGACAGGGGGCCCTGGATGAGCAGTTCTTC.

The rearrangement joins TRBV7-9 to TRBJ1-3; D is unclear. Trimming stripped 0 bases from V and 7 bases from J, with 13 bases between. In germline, CDR1 is SEHNR, CDR2 FQNEAQ (reference sequence). The CDR3 covers 15 residues. The CDR3 nucleotides read TGTGCCAGCAGCTTAGCGCAGGTCGTACGGAACACCATATATTTT. Protein product: CASSLAQVVRNTIYF.

This rearrangement joins TRBV5-1 to TRBJ2-5, with no clear D. The CDR3 is 14 amino acids. With 0 bases removed from V and 5 bases from J, the gap between germline ends came to 11 bases. The germline CDR1 and CDR2 sequences are SGHRS and YFSETQ. The CDR3 is CASSLALAAETQYF. The CDR3 region has the DNA TGCGCCAGCAGCTTGGCCCTCGCGGCTGAGACCCAGTACTTC.

This clone was observed a single time. The V gene is TRBV18, the J gene TRBJ1-5; D unclear. The CDR3 runs 13 residues. CDR1 is KGHSH, CDR2 LQKENI, per germline. V dropped 2 bases and J dropped 3 bases, with 5 bases sitting between them. CDR3 protein: CASSPGNNQPQHF. CDR3 in DNA: TGTGCCAGCTCACCAGGGAACAATCAGCCCCAGCATTTT.

The chain employs TRBV5-1 and TRBJ2-3; D may be TRBD2 (5 bases). Germline CDR1 SGHRS, CDR2 YFSETQ. V was shortened by 3 bases and J by 4 bases, with 18 bases between the two germline ends. CDR3 length: 16 amino acids. CDR3 loop: CASSSNGLFGADTQYF. The CDR3 region has the DNA TGCGCCAGCAGCTCGAACGGACTCTTCGGGGCAGATACGCAGTATTTT.

This clone has just a few counts. The V call is TRBV29-1, the J call TRBJ2-7, with 8 nucleotides matching TRBD2. This CDR3 has 13 amino acids. V lost 4 bases and J lost 5; bases outside the gene matches: 7. CDR1 SQVTM and CDR2 ANQGSEA come from the germline V gene. In nucleotides, the CDR3 is TGCAGCGTTGTCCGGAGCGGGAGTCACGAGCAGTACTTC. It translates to CSVVRSGSHEQYF.

The rearrangement joins TRBV28 to TRBJ1-2, with no clear D. Between the trimmed V and J ends, which lost 4 bases and 4 bases, there was a span of 16 bases. Germline V gives CDR1 MDHEN, CDR2 SYDVKM. This CDR3 is built from 15 residues. CDR3 amino acids: CASSSPATGLYGYTF. CDR3 in DNA: TGTGCCAGCAGTTCCCCGGCGACCGGGCTCTATGGCTACACCTTC.

The chain joins TRBV18 to TRBJ1-5; D remains unclear. The V and J ends lost 9 bases and 4 bases respectively, with 10 bases between them. The CDR3 is 12 residues long. Germline V CDR1 and CDR2: KGHSH, LQKENI. The CDR3 loop reads CASPNINQPQHF. As DNA, the CDR3 is TGTGCCAGTCCAAACATAAATCAGCCCCAGCATTTT.

The chain joins TRBV4-2 to TRBJ1-3, with D possibly matching TRBD1 (6 bases). This CDR3 has 15 amino acids. CDR1 is LGHNA and CDR2 is YNFKEQ in the germline V gene. V lost 0 bases and J lost 2, with 8 bases in between. The CDR3 DNA reads TGTGCCAGCAGCCAAGAAAGGGGGGCTGGAAACACCATATATTTT. This gives the protein CASSQERGAGNTIYF.

The rearrangement uses TRBV5-1 and TRBJ2-5, with unresolved D. V lost 5 bases and J 2 bases, leaving 4 bases between the germline ends. The CDR3 totals 11 residues. Germline CDR1 SGHRS, CDR2 YFSETQ. The CDR3: CASRRQETQYF. CDR3 DNA sequence: TGCGCCAGCAGACGTCAAGAGACCCAGTACTTC.

The rearrangement joins TRBV6-6 to TRBJ2-7; 7 nucleotides agree with TRBD1. Trimming at V came to 2 bases and at J to 4 bases, leaving 2 bases not matched to a gene. CDR3 length: 13 amino acids. Germline CDR1 reads MNHNY; CDR2 reads SVGAGI (reference sequence). CDR3 sequence reads: CASSYDRVYEQYF. CDR3 DNA sequence: TGTGCCAGCAGTTACGACAGGGTATACGAGCAGTACTTC.

V is TRBV6-1 and J is TRBJ2-1; D remains unclear. The CDR3 is made up of 14 amino acids. V lost 4 bases, J lost 5 bases, and 12 bases lay in between. Germline CDR1 MNHNS, CDR2 SASEGT. The CDR3, as DNA: TGTGCCAGCAGTGTAATGACGGAGAACAATGAGCAGTTCTTC. Translation gives CASSVMTENNEQFF.

CDR3 nucleotide sequence: TGTGCCAGCAGGGTAGCGGGGGGATACACAGATACGCAGTATTTT. It codes for CASRVAGGYTDTQYF. The chain recombines TRBV28 with TRBJ2-3, with TRBD2 matching 10 bases. CDR3 size: 15 residues. Per the germline V gene, CDR1 is MDHEN and CDR2 is SYDVKM. J gave up 2 bases and V 6 bases, and 5 bases lay outside the gene matches. The entire variable domain, with the rest obtained from reference TRBV28 and TRBJ2-3, is as follows: DVKVTQSSRYLVKRTGEKVFLECVQDMDHENMFWYRQDPGLGLRLIYFSYDVKMKEKGDIPEGYSVSREKKERFSLILESASTNQTSMYLCASRVAGGYTDTQYFGPGTRLTVL.

The V gene is TRBV5-1, the J gene TRBJ1-1; possible D gene TRBD1, 5 bases. Germline-derived CDR1 and CDR2 are SGHRS and YFSETQ. Trimming shortened V by 2 bases and J by 8 bases, and 16 bases separated the two germline ends. This CDR3 has 14 residues. CDR3 residues: CASSFGDSGQEAFF. The CDR3 DNA reads TGCGCCAGCAGCTTTGGGGACTCCGGGCAAGAAGCTTTCTTT.

The chain joins TRBV30 to TRBJ1-1; no reliable D call. The CDR3 spans 15 residues. Germline values: CDR1 GTSNPN, CDR2 SVGIG (reference sequence). Trimming took 2 bases from V and 4 from J, leaving 17 bases between them. CDR3 DNA: TGTGCCTGGAGTCTCCCGTGGGGTGAAGGCACTGAAGCTTTCTTT. Translation: CAWSLPWGEGTEAFF.

This chain links TRBV19 with TRBJ1-5, with TRBD1 as a possible D gene (5 bases). The V gene lost 5 bases and the J gene lost 0 bases, with 17 bases spanning the gap. The CDR3 loop spans 17 amino acids. CDR1 and CDR2 (germline): LNHDA, SQIVND (reference sequence). CDR3 sequence (DNA): TGTGCCAGTAGTTCCGGGGACGGTGCCTATAGCAATCAGCCCCAGCATTTT. Translated, it gives CASSSGDGAYSNQPQHF.

This chain uses TRBV4-1 with TRBJ2-7, with 8 bases lining up with TRBD1. Trimming at V came to 5 bases and at J to 3 bases, leaving 6 bases not matched to a gene. CDR3 length equals 14 residues. Looked up from germline, CDR1 is MGHRA and CDR2 is YSYEKL. As DNA, the CDR3 is TGCGCCAGCAGCTCCGACAGGGGTGACTACGAGCAGTACTTC. This encodes CASSSDRGDYEQYF.

The chain joins TRBV7-9 to TRBJ1-2; TRBD1 matches 9 bases. The junction had 12 bases not matched to a gene; V was cut back by 5 bases and J by 5 bases. In germline, CDR1 is SEHNR, CDR2 FQNEAQ (reference sequence). This CDR3 has 16 residues. CDR3 sequence (DNA): TGTGCCAGCAGCCTCTCCGGGACAGGGAAGACTTATGGCTACACCTTC. Translated: CASSLSGTGKTYGYTF.